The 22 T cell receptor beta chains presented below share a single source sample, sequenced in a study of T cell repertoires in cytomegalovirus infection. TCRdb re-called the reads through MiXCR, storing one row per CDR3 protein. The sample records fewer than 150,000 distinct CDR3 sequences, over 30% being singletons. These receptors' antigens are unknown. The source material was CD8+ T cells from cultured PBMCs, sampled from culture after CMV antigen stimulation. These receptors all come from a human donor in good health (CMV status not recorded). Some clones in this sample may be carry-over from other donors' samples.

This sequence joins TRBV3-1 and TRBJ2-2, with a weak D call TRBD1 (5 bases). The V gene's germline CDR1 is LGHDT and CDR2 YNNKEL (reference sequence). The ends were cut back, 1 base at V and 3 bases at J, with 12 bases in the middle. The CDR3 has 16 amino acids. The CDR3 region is CASSQVGRGYTGELFF. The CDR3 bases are TGTGCCAGCAGCCAAGTCGGTAGGGGATACACCGGGGAGCTGTTTTTT.

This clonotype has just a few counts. The CDR3 reads CASSLEGVYEQYF. The CDR3, as DNA: TGTGCCAGCAGCTTAGAGGGTGTCTACGAGCAGTACTTC. The chain recombines TRBV7-9 with TRBJ2-7, with D hard to call. The CDR3 consists of 13 residues. Germline CDR1 is SEHNR and CDR2 is FQNEAQ (reference sequence). The V gene lost 1 base and the J gene lost 3 bases, with 7 bases spanning the gap.

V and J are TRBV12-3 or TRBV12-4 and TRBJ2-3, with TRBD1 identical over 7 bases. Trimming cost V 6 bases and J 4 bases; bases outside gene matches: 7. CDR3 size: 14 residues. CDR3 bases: TGTGCCAGCAGCACTACAGGGGCTCCAGATACGCAGTATTTT. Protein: CASSTTGAPDTQYF.

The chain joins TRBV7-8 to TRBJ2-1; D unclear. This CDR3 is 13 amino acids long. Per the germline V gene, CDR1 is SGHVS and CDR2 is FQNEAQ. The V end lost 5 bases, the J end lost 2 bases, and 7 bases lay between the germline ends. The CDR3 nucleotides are TGTGCCAGCAGCCCCGACACCTACAATGAGCAGTTCTTC. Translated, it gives CASSPDTYNEQFF.

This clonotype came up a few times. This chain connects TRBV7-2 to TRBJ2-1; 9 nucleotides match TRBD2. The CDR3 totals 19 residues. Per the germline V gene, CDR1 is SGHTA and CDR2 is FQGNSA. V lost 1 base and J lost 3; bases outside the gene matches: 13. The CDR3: CASSLVAGGLSSHYNEQFF. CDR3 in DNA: TGTGCCAGCAGCTTAGTGGCGGGGGGGCTCTCAAGTCACTACAATGAGCAGTTCTTC. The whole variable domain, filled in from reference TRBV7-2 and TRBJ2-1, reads GAGVSQSPSNKVTEKGKDVELRCDPISGHTALYWYRQSLGQGLEFLIYFQGNSAPDKSGLPSDRFSAERTGGSVSTLTIQRTQQEDSAVYLCASSLVAGGLSSHYNEQFFGPGTRLTVL.

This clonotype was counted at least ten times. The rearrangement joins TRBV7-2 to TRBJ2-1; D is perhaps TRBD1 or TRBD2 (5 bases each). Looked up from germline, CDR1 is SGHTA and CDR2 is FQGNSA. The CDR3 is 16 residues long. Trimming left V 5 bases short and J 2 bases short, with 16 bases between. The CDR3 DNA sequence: TGTGCCAGCAGCCAATACGGGGCAGGAACCTACAATGAGCAGTTCTTC. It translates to CASSQYGAGTYNEQFF.

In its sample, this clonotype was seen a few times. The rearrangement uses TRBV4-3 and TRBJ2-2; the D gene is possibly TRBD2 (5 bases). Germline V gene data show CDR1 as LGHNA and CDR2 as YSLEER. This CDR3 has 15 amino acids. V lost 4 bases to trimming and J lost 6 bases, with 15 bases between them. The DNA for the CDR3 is TGCGCCAGCAGCCTCTCAGAGGGTTTGTCCGGGGAGCTGTTTTTT. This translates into CASSLSEGLSGELFF.

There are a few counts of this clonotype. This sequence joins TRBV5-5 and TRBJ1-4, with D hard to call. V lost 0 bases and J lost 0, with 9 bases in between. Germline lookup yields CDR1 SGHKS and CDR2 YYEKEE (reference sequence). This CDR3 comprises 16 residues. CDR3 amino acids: CASSLAERATNEKLFF. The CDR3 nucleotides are TGTGCCAGCAGCTTGGCCGAACGTGCAACTAATGAAAAACTGTTTTTT. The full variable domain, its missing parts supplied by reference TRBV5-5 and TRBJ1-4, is DAGVTQSPTHLIKTRGQQVTLRCSPISGHKSVSWYQQVLGQGPQFIFQYYEKEERGRGNFPDRFSARQFPNYSSELNVNALLLGDSALYLCASSLAERATNEKLFFGSGTQLSVL.

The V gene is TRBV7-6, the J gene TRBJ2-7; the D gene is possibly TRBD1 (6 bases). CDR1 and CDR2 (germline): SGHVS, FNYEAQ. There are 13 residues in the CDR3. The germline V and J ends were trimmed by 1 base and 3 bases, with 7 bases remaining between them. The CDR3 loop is CASSLGQDYEQYF. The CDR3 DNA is TGTGCCAGCAGCTTAGGACAGGACTACGAGCAGTACTTC. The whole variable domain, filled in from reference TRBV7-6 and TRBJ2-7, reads GAGVSQSPRYKVTKRGQDVALRCDPISGHVSLYWYRQALGQGPEFLTYFNYEAQQDKSGLPNDRFSAERPEGSISTLTIQRTEQRDSAMYRCASSLGQDYEQYFGPGTRLTVT.

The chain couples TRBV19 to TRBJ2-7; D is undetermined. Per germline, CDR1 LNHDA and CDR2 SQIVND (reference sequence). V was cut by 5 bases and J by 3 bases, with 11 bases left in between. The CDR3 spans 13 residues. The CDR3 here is CASSADGIYEQYF. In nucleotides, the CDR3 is TGTGCCAGTAGTGCGGACGGAATCTACGAGCAGTACTTC.

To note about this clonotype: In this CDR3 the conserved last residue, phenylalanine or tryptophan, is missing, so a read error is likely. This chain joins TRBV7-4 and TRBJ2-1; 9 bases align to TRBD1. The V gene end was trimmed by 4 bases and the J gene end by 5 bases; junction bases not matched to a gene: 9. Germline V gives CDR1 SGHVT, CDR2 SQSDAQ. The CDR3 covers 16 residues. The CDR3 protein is CASSSQTGGADNEQFL. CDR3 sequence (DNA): TGTGCCAGCAGCTCGCAAACAGGGGGCGCCGACAATGAGCAGTTCTTA.

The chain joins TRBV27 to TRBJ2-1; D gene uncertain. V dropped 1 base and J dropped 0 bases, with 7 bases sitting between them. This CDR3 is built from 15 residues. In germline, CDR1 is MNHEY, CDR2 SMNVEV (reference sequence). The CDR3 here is CASSLLGASYNEQFF. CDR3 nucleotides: TGTGCCAGCAGTTTATTAGGCGCCTCCTACAATGAGCAGTTCTTC.

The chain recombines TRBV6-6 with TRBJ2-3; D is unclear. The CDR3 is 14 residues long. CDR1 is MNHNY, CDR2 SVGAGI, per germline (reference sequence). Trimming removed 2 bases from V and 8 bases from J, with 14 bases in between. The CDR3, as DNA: TGTGCCAGCAGTTACGAGTGGCCCTATGCTACGCAGTATTTT. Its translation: CASSYEWPYATQYF.

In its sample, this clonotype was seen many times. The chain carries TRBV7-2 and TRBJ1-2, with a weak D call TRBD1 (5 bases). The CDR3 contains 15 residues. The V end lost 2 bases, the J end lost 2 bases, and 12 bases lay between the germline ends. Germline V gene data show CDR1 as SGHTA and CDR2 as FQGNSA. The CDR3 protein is CASSLFAAGNYGYTF. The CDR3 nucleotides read TGTGCCAGCAGCTTATTTGCCGCAGGGAACTATGGCTACACCTTC.

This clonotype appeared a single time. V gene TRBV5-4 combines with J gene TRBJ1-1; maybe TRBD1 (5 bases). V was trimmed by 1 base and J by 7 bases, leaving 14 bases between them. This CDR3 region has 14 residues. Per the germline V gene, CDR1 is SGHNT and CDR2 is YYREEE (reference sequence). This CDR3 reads CASSLPGTAYEAFF. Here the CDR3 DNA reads TGTGCCAGCAGCTTGCCCGGGACGGCCTATGAAGCTTTCTTT.

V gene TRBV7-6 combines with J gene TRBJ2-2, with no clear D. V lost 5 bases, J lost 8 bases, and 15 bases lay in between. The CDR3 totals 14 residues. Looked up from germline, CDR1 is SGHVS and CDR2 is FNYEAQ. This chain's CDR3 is CASSPRTATGELFF. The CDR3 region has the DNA TGTGCCAGCAGCCCAAGGACGGCGACGGGGGAGCTGTTTTTT. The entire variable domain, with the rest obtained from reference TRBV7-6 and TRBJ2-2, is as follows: GAGVSQSPRYKVTKRGQDVALRCDPISGHVSLYWYRQALGQGPEFLTYFNYEAQQDKSGLPNDRFSAERPEGSISTLTIQRTEQRDSAMYRCASSPRTATGELFFGEGSRLTVL.

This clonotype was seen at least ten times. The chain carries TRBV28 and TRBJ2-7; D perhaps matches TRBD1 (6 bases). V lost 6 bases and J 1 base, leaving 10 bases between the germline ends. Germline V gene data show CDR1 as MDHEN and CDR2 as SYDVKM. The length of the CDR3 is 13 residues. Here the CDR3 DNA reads TGTGCCAGCAGACAACAGGGTTCCTACGAGCAGTACTTC. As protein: CASRQQGSYEQYF. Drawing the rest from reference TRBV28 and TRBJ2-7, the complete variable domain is DVKVTQSSRYLVKRTGEKVFLECVQDMDHENMFWYRQDPGLGLRLIYFSYDVKMKEKGDIPEGYSVSREKKERFSLILESASTNQTSMYLCASRQQGSYEQYFGPGTRLTVT.

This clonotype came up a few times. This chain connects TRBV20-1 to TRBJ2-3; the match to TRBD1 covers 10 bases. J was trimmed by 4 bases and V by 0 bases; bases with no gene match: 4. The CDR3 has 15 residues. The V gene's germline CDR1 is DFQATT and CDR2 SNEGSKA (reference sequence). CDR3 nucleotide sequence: TGCAGTGCTAGAGACGGGGACAGGGGAGCAGATACGCAGTATTTT. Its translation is CSARDGDRGADTQYF.

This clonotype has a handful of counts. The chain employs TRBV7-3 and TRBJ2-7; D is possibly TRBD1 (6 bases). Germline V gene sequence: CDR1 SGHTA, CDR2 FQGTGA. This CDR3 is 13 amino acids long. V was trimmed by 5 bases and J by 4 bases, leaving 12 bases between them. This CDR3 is CASSPLQGYEQYF. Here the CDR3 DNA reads TGTGCCAGCAGCCCCTTACAGGGATACGAGCAGTACTTC.

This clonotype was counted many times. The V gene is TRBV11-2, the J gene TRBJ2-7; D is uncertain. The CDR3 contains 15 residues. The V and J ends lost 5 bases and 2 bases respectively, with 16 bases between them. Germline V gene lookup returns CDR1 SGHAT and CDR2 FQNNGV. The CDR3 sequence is CASSPGILTTYEQYF. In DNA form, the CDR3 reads TGTGCCAGCAGCCCTGGGATCCTAACCACCTACGAGCAGTACTTC.

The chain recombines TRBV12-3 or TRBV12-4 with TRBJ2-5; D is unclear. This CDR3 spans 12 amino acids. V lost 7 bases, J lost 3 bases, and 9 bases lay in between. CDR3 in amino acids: CASNLGKETQYF. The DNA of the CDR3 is TGTGCCAGCAATTTGGGGAAAGAGACCCAGTACTTC.

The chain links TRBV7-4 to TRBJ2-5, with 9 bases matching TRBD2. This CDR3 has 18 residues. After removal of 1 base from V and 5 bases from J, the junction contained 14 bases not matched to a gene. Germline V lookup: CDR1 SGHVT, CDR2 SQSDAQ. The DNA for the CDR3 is TGTGCCAGCAGCTTAGGGGTGCTAGCGGGGTCCCCCGCGGAGACCCAGTACTTC. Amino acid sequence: CASSLGVLAGSPAETQYF.